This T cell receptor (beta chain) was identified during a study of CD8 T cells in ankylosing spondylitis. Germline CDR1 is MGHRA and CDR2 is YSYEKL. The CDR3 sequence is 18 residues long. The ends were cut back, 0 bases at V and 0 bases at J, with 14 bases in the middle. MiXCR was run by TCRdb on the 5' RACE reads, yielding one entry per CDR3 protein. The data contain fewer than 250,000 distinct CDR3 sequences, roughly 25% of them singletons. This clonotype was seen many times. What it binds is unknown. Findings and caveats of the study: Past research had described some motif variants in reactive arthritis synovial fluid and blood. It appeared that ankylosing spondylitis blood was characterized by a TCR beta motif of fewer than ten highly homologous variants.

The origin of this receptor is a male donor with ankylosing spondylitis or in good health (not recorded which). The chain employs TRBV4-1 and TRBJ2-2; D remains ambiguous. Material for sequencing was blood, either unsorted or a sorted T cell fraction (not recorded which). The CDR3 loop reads CASSQDAPPGANTGELFF. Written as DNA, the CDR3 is TGCGCCAGCAGCCAAGATGCCCCTCCCGGAGCGAACACCGGGGAGCTGTTTTTT.